This TCR beta chain was captured in a study of low-dose radiotherapy and immunotherapy resistance in tumors. Documented time point: before trial treatment. The ends lost 8 bases at V and 1 base at J; junction bases unmatched: 5. There are 13 residues in the CDR3. Both TCRalpha and TCRbeta chains were reverse transcribed with V-gene-specific primers. TCR amplification ran roughly 20 PCR cycles using constant-region and V-primer adapter primers. Using its own MiXCR run on the reads, TCRdb lists one record per CDR3 protein. This table has around 69,000 distinct CDR3 sequences, roughly 30% appearing once.

This specimen consisted of PBMCs, obtained before treatment. The receptor was derived from a female donor with ovarian cancer. The chain is built from TRBV23-1 and TRBJ2-7, with 7 bases lining up with TRBD1. TRBV23-1 is an ORF; its function is uncertain. CDR3 sequence: CASDQGVSYEQYF. CDR3 nucleotides: TGCGCCAGCGACCAGGGGGTGTCCTACGAGCAGTACTTC.